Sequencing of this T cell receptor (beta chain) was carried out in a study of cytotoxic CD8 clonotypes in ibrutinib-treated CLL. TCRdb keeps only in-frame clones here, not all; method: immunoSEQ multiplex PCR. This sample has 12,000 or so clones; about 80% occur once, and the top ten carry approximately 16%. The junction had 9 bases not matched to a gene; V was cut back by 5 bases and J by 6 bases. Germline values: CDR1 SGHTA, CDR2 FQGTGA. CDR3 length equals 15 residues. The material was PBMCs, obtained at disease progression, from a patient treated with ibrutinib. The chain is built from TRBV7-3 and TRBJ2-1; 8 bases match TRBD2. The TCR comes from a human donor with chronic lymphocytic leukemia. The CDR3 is CASSDGRARLNEQFF. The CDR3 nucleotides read TGTGCCAGCAGCGACGGGAGGGCCCGGCTCAATGAGCAGTTCTTC.